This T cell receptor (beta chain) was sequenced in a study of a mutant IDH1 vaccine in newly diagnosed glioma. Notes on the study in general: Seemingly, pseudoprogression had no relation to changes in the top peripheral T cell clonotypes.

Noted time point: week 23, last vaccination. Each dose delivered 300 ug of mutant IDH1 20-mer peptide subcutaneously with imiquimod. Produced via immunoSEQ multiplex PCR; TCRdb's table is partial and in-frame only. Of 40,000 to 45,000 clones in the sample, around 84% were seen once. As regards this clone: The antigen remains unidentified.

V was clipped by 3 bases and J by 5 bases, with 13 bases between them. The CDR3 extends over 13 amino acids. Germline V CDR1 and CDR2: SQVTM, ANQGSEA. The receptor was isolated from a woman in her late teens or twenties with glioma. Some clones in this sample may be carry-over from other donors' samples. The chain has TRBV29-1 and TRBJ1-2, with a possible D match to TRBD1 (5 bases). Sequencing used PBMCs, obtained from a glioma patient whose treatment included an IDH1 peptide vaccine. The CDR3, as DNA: TGCAGCGTTGATGTGGGGGTGGGGTATGGCTACACCTTC. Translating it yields CSVDVGVGYGYTF.